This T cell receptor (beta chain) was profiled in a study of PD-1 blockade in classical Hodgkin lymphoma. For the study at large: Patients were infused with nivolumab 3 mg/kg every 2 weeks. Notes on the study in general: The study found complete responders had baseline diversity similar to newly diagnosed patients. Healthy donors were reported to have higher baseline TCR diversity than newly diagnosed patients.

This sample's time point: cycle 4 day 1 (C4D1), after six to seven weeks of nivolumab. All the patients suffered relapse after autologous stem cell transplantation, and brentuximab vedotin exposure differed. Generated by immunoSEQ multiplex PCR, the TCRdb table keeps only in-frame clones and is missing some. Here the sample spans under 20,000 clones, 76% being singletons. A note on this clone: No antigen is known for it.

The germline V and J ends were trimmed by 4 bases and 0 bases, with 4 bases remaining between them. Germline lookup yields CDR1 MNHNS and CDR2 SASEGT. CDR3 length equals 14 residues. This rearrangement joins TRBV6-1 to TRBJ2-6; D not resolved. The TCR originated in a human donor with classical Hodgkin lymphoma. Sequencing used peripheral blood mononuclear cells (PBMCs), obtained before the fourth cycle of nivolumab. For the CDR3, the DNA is TGTGCCAGCAGTGGACTCTCTGGGGCCAACGTCCTGACTTTC. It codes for CASSGLSGANVLTF.